This TCR beta chain appears in the sequencing data of a study of T cells in Graves' hyperthyroidism and ophthalmopathy. The V and J ends lost 8 bases and 7 bases, in that order; junction bases with no gene match: 9. Per the germline V gene, CDR1 is SEHNR and CDR2 is FQNEAQ (reference sequence). The CDR3 totals 15 residues. Orbital computed tomography and thyroid ultrasound, together with serum TRAb and thyroxine and clinical symptoms, were used for diagnoses. TCR beta CDR3 region amplification was performed from RNA transcripts. HTBI primers drove first-round RT-PCR of the TCR CDR3. TCRdb re-derived calls from the multiplex PCR reads in MiXCR, one entry per CDR3 protein. The profile covers about 250,000 distinct CDR3 sequences, with approximately 23% appearing a single time and around 64% taken by the ten largest. This clonotype was observed a few times.

The genes are TRBV7-9 and TRBJ1-6, with TRBD1 matching 9 bases. The sequenced material came from blood. The receptor was derived from a man aged 30-40 years with Graves' ophthalmopathy. The CDR3 is CASVRTGDLNSPLHF. CDR3 nucleotides: TGTGCCAGCGTCCGGACAGGGGATTTAAATTCACCCCTCCACTTT.